This entry is about one TCR beta chain. The sample comes from a study of T cell responses to AZD1222 COVID-19 vaccine. Sequenced by immunoSEQ multiplex PCR; TCRdb stores in-frame clones only, minus some. Of about 160,000 clones in the sample, 91% are singletons; the top ten hold 1.5% to 2%. The receptor was isolated from an adult in good health. Sequencing used peripheral blood, obtained on day 0 of AZD1222 vaccination.

The chain's CDR3 is CSVEIAGTGTYGYTF. CDR3 nucleotide sequence: TGCAGCGTTGAGATAGCCGGGACAGGGACCTATGGCTACACCTTC. The chain recombines TRBV29-1 with TRBJ1-2; 9 nucleotides align to TRBD1. CDR3 length: 15 residues. Trimming took 3 bases from V and 4 from J; bases not matched to a gene: 9. The V gene's germline CDR1 is SQVTM and CDR2 ANQGSEA.